The sequence of this T cell receptor (beta chain) was determined in a study of OX40 agonist ivuxolimab in advanced cancers. Study summary: Anti-PD-1, anti-PD-L1 or anti-CTLA-4 therapy given earlier was allowed, and approximately 43% had some.

This clone was counted a few times. TCRdb's copy holds only in-frame clones and misses some; the assay was immunoSEQ multiplex PCR. This sample carries about 69,000 clones, 80% of them seen once, and the ten largest clones take 2% to 2.5%. CDR1 is SGHRS, CDR2 YFSETQ, per germline. CDR3 length equals 15 residues. V gave up 5 bases and J gave up 8 bases; unmatched junction bases: 12. This chain links TRBV5-1 with TRBJ2-1, with TRBD1 identical over 8 bases. The sequence was collected from an adult with an advanced solid tumor such as melanoma, head and neck, liver or kidney cancer. The sequencing here drew on CD4+ or CD8+ T cells sorted from blood, taken in a trial of the OX40 agonist ivuxolimab. CDR3 amino acids: CASRSGQGKVDEQFF. CDR3 bases: TGCGCCAGCAGATCAGGACAGGGAAAAGTGGATGAGCAGTTCTTC. The full variable domain, rest sourced from reference TRBV5-1 and TRBJ2-1, is KAGVTQTPRYLIKTRGQQVTLSCSPISGHRSVSWYQQTPGQGLQFLFEYFSETQRNKGNFPGRFSGRQFSNSRSEMNVSTLELGDSALYLCASRSGQGKVDEQFFGPGTRLTVL.